The clone carrying this TCR beta chain was seen a single time. Germline V gene lookup returns CDR1 SGHNT and CDR2 YYREEE (reference sequence). The CDR3 runs to 14 residues. Trimming left V 6 bases short and J 5 bases short, with 17 bases between. Repertoires were generated with immunoSEQ multiplex PCR, while TCRdb's copy carries only in-frame clones and drops some. Here the sample spans under 7,000 clones, about 72% being singletons. The data are from a study of neoadjuvant nivolumab and ipilimumab in lung cancer. The chain combines TRBV5-4 with TRBJ1-1, with a possible D match to TRBD1 (6 bases). Sample: tumor tissue, taken after neoadjuvant nivolumab, alone or with ipilimumab, at or shortly before surgery. The clonotype comes from an adult with non-small cell lung cancer. CDR3 sequence reads: CASKQGGVGTEAFF. The CDR3 DNA is TGTGCCAGCAAACAGGGAGGCGTAGGAACTGAAGCTTTCTTT.